The TCR beta chain under discussion was sequenced for a study of molecular identifiers for immune sequencing clone quantification. Overall study context: In replicates, RNA from roughly 20,000 or 100,000 naive CD8 cells was divided five ways and four parts were sequenced.

Using its own MiXCR run on the PCR reads, TCRdb lists one record per CDR3 protein. The sample shows 7,000 to 8,000 distinct CDR3 sequences, 35% of them seen only once. V trimming: 4 bases; J trimming: 0 bases; junction bases outside the gene matches: 3. The CDR3 has 16 amino acids. Germline assignment: CDR1 MGHDK and CDR2 SYGVNS. Sequences were obtained from naive CD8+ T cells from blood, with Jurkat cell RNA spiked in. Subset defined: FACS-sorted CD8+CD4-CCR7+CD45RA+ naive T cells. This receptor was identified in a human donor in good health. Some libraries in this study had Jurkat cell RNA spiked in. The J gene is TRBJ2-5, the V gene TRBV25-1; 12 nucleotides agree with TRBD2. The CDR3 spells CASSAWTSGNQETQYF. DNA of the CDR3: TGTGCCAGCAGTGCCTGGACTAGCGGGAACCAAGAGACCCAGTACTTC.